This TCR beta chain emerged from a study of radiation and T cells in renal cell carcinoma (dated by TCRdb to 2018 to 2021). Study-wide context: In total, about 50 samples underwent TCR beta sequencing: approximately 25 tumors plus 27 peripheral blood samples. Across all 55 or so samples, 4,016,671 unique CDR3 nucleotide sequences, encoding 2,658,974 unique CDR3 amino acid sequences, were identified. The final blood draw was performed at 4 weeks after radiation, at the same time as nephrectomy.

V is trimmed back by 1 base and J by 7 bases, and the junction contains 3 bases that no gene match accounts for. The CDR3 contains 14 residues, cysteine and phenylalanine counted. The read is trimmed to its CDR3 DNA, 42 bases read in frame from base 1. CDR1 is given as SQVTM and CDR2 as ANQGSEA, both from the germline V gene. Following the manufacturer's recommendations, the immunoSEQ kit was used to generate TCR beta libraries from genomic DNA. To prepare libraries, a first multiplex PCR with proprietary primers was run, followed by a second PCR that added unique barcodes, and a bead cleanup was done after each round. Each sample batch included a kit-provided positive control reaction and a negative control reaction. The final libraries underwent checking on an Agilent 4200 TapeStation D1000 ScreenTape, volumetric pooling, and quantification by qPCR. Sequencing was performed on an Illumina NextSeq500 with a MidOutput 150-cycle cartridge, and 156 Read1 and 15 Index1 cycles were run with kit custom primers. The pooled library was loaded at 0.85 to 1 pM, with an approximately 19% PhiX control spiked in. The source study handled its data this way. The vendor-processed data were analyzed in R, and a clonotype was defined as all T cells that share the same CDR3 nucleotide sequence. In the clone abundance analyses, frequencies were normalized to the 10,000 most abundant clones in each sample. Public T cell clones, averaging fewer than five per sample, were removed before analysis. Tumor-enriched and baseline blood-enriched clonotypes were defined by at least a 32-fold difference in abundance between compartments. A beta-binomial differential abundance model was used to identify clonotypes that were expanded or contracted between blood time points. The Baroni-Urbani and Buser coefficient was used to measure tumor-blood repertoire similarity, and groups were compared with two-tailed Wilcoxon tests in R. The table was pulled from immuneACCESS by TCRdb, which kept in-frame rearrangements only. Such tables lose some clones; where checked, under half of the loss comes from unresolved V genes, and the rest has no known cause. V and J calls and clone size are as listed in that table; D and trimming were resolved from the DNA. The sample includes roughly 61,000 clones, with 65% to 80% observed a single time. The ten biggest clones cover over 5.5% of the sample.

This clone was detected once. Its antigen remains unidentified. The input lacks base qualities; no much larger clone sits a single base away. General findings and caveats noted by the study authors: Because no pretreatment tumor biopsies were available, whether clonotypes were present in the tumor at baseline could not be determined. Top tumor clonotypes rose in blood from baseline to 2 weeks post-radiation, then contracted by 4 weeks, suggesting transient expansion of tumor-resident clones. Effects of radiation dose or scheduling on the TCR repertoire could not be addressed with the single-armed trial design. Blood repertoire dynamics were not followed beyond 4 weeks after treatment.

Per the publication, the time point label means: blood 4 weeks post-SBRT, at nephrectomy. The sample's treatment or condition label, decoded: 15 Gy SBRT to primary tumor, nephrectomy 4 weeks later. Samples were obtained from a clinical trial, in which 15 Gy stereotactic body radiation therapy was delivered to primary renal cell carcinomas and nephrectomy was performed 4 weeks later. To track tumor-enriched clonotypes, serial peripheral blood was sampled from radiation-treated patients at baseline and at 2 weeks and 4 weeks after SBRT. Renal cell carcinoma with clear cell pathology was present in all patients. Genomic DNA for TCR sequencing was prepared using the QIAamp DNA Blood Mini Kit (Qiagen). The analyses included only samples that passed all quality control checks.

Source: blood, taken from a patient whose treatment included radiotherapy and nephrectomy. This chain is built from TRBV29-1 and TRBJ2-1, and TRBD2 aligns with 11 junction nucleotides. The TCR sequence derives from a man between 60 and 75 years old with renal cell carcinoma. This receptor carries the CDR3 CSVEVLAGGNEQFF. The DNA reads TGCAGCGTTGAAGTTCTAGCGGGGGGAAATGAGCAGTTCTTC.